These 24 T cell receptor beta chains came from one sample sequenced in a study of shared clonotypes between healthy human individuals (dated by TCRdb to between 2020 and 2021). Libraries were constructed by the immunoSEQ multiplex PCR assay. This is the immuneACCESS table as TCRdb keeps it, with only in-frame sequences that have V and J called. A part of the clones is gone; compared with another copy, unresolved V genes explain less than half, and the rest is unexplained. The sample profile shows fewer than 850,000 clones; 72% of them were found once. The ten largest clonotypes hold about 1.8% of the sample. The source material was memory CD4+ T cells sorted from blood. The intended sense of this specimen's cell subset or site label: CD45RA-negative fraction. The receptors originated from a young woman in good health.

The J gene is TRBJ1-4, the V gene TRBV19, with a tentative D call TRBD1 (5 bases). There are 13 residues in the CDR3. The V gene lost 6 bases and the J gene lost 11 bases, with 16 bases spanning the gap. The V gene's germline CDR1 is LNHDA and CDR2 SQIVND (reference sequence). The CDR3 loop is CASSRDGPSKLFF. DNA for the CDR3: TGTGCCAGTAGCAGGGACGGCCCATCGAAACTGTTTTTT.

The chain links TRBV7-9 to TRBJ2-1, with unresolved D. The CDR3 extends over 11 amino acids. The germline CDR1 and CDR2 sequences are SEHNR and FQNEAQ (reference sequence). V gave up 6 bases and J gave up 5 bases, with 5 bases separating them. The CDR3 region is CASRINNEQFF. The CDR3 DNA reads TGTGCCAGCAGAATTAACAATGAGCAGTTCTTC. The variable domain in full, with the rest retrieved from reference TRBV7-9 and TRBJ2-1, is DTGVSQNPRHKITKRGQNVTFRCDPISEHNRLYWYRQTLGQGPEFLTYFQNEAQLEKSRLLSDRFSAERPKGSFSTLEIQRTEQGDSAMYLCASRINNEQFFGPGTRLTVL.

This clone was seen only a few times. This chain links TRBV10-2 with TRBJ2-5; D is unclear. The V gene lost 0 bases and the J gene lost 0 bases, with 14 bases spanning the gap. The CDR3 is 17 residues long. The V gene's germline CDR1 is WSHSY and CDR2 SAAADI. The CDR3 here is CASSESYTTRYQETQYF. The CDR3 nucleotides are TGCGCCAGCAGTGAGTCTTACACCACCCGCTACCAAGAGACCCAGTACTTC.

The genes are TRBV28 and TRBJ2-4; D remains unclear. The CDR3 is 16 amino acids. CDR1 is MDHEN, CDR2 SYDVKM, per germline. V dropped 4 bases and J dropped 1 base, with 14 bases sitting between them. Written as DNA, the CDR3 is TGTGCCAGCAGTTCCCCTAGGTTGGGGGCCAAAAACATTCAGTACTTC. Protein product: CASSSPRLGAKNIQYF.

This clone was observed a handful of times. Other nucleotide sequences from this sample produce the same CDR3. The chain carries TRBV5-1 and TRBJ1-5; 7 bases align to TRBD1. Germline CDR1 is SGHRS and CDR2 is YFSETQ. Trimming at V came to 0 bases and at J to 3 bases, leaving 3 bases not matched to a gene. The CDR3 covers 15 residues. The CDR3 region is CASSLEGTDNQPQHF. DNA of the CDR3: TGCGCCAGCAGCTTGGAAGGGACAGACAATCAGCCCCAGCATTTT.

The chain carries TRBV29-1 and TRBJ1-1, with D possibly matching TRBD1 (6 bases). CDR1 is SQVTM and CDR2 is ANQGSEA in the germline V gene. The CDR3 extends over 15 amino acids. The V and J ends lost 4 bases and 5 bases respectively, with 20 bases between them. CDR3 bases: TGCAGCGTTGTGGGGACAAATTCTCTGGGGACTGAAGCTTTCTTT. Translating gives CSVVGTNSLGTEAFF.

This clone was seen repeatedly, ten times or more. This chain connects TRBV6-5 to TRBJ2-3; D might be TRBD2 (7 bases). Germline V lookup: CDR1 MNHEY, CDR2 SVGAGI. V was cut by 7 bases and J by 3 bases, with 17 bases left in between. The CDR3 contains 15 residues. In DNA, the CDR3 is TGTGCCAGCAATGGGGGAGGGGGAGTTACAGATACGCAGTATTTT. Translated, it gives CASNGGGGVTDTQYF.

The V call is TRBV2, the J call TRBJ1-4; 9 bases line up with TRBD1. The CDR3 extends over 16 amino acids. With 3 bases clipped from V and 6 bases from J, the junction kept 8 bases outside the gene matches. Germline V CDR1 and CDR2: SNHLY, FYNNEI. CDR3 protein: CASSDNRDRAYEKLFF. CDR3 DNA: TGTGCCAGCAGTGACAACCGGGACAGGGCGTATGAAAAACTGTTTTTT.

V usage is TRBV7-9 and J usage is TRBJ2-1; 12 bases map to TRBD2. The V gene end was trimmed by 5 bases and the J gene end by 7 bases; junction bases not matched to a gene: 9. The CDR3 totals 16 residues. Germline V gives CDR1 SEHNR, CDR2 FQNEAQ (reference sequence). In DNA, the CDR3 is TGTGCCAGCAGCCCCCGACTAGCGGGAGAGGCTAATGAGCAGTTCTTC. Amino acids: CASSPRLAGEANEQFF.

The chain joins TRBV30 to TRBJ2-1, with 9 bases matching TRBD2. The CDR3 is 15 residues long. The ends lost 8 bases at V and 6 bases at J; junction bases unmatched: 14. Germline loops: CDR1 GTSNPN, CDR2 SVGIG (reference sequence). The CDR3 coding sequence is TGTGCCGGCCAGAGTCTGGCGGGAGGGGTCAATGAGCAGTTCTTC. Protein sequence: CAGQSLAGGVNEQFF.

This chain uses TRBV29-1 with TRBJ2-2; D may be TRBD1 or TRBD2 (5 bases each). The CDR3 consists of 16 residues. Germline V lookup: CDR1 SQVTM, CDR2 ANQGSEA. Trimming left V 6 bases short and J 4 bases short, with 21 bases between. As DNA, the CDR3 is TGCAGCGTAGCATACCGGACCGGGACCACCACCGGGGAGCTGTTTTTT. Encoded protein: CSVAYRTGTTTGELFF.

This chain connects TRBV4-2 to TRBJ2-7; maybe TRBD2 (5 bases). Germline-derived CDR1 and CDR2 are LGHNA and YNFKEQ. Trimming stripped 0 bases from V and 4 bases from J, with 13 bases between. This CDR3 comprises 15 residues. CDR3 protein: CASSQEQTGWYEQYF. The CDR3 DNA sequence: TGTGCCAGCAGCCAAGAACAAACGGGATGGTACGAGCAGTACTTC.

The rearrangement joins TRBV9 to TRBJ2-1, with TRBD2 identical over 12 bases. The CDR3 is 18 residues long. Per the germline V gene, CDR1 is SGDLS and CDR2 is YYNGEE. Losses at the gene ends were 4 bases for V and 0 bases for J; bases not matched to a gene: 8. The CDR3 here is CASSRLGTSGLSYNEQFF. The CDR3 nucleotides read TGTGCCAGCAGCCGACTCGGGACTAGCGGGCTCTCCTACAATGAGCAGTTCTTC.

The chain couples TRBV6-5 to TRBJ2-7; D might be TRBD2 (5 bases). V lost 6 bases to trimming and J lost 3 bases, with 15 bases between them. Germline assignment: CDR1 MNHEY and CDR2 SVGAGI. This CDR3 spans 14 amino acids. The CDR3 sequence: CASSRGLYGYEQYF. CDR3 sequence (DNA): TGTGCCAGCAGCCGAGGGTTGTACGGCTACGAGCAGTACTTC.

J is TRBJ1-3 and V is TRBV28, with no clear D. The germline CDR1 and CDR2 sequences are MDHEN and SYDVKM. CDR3 length: 15 amino acids. The V end lost 7 bases, the J end lost 2 bases, and 15 bases lay between the germline ends. The CDR3: CASTKVGRAGNTIYF. DNA for the CDR3: TGTGCCAGCACGAAAGTTGGGCGCGCTGGAAACACCATATATTTT.

This chain links TRBV28 with TRBJ2-7; TRBD1 or TRBD2 may be the D gene (5 bases each). There are 13 residues in the CDR3. Deletions cut 10 bases from V and 3 bases from J, with 16 bases between. Germline-derived CDR1 and CDR2 are MDHEN and SYDVKM. The CDR3 protein is CATKTGTLYEQYF. The CDR3 bases are TGTGCCACGAAAACCGGGACCCTCTACGAGCAGTACTTC.

This chain links TRBV18 with TRBJ2-3, with 11 bases aligning to TRBD2. Trimming took 4 bases from V and 1 from J; bases not matched to a gene: 10. Germline V lookup: CDR1 KGHSH, CDR2 LQKENI. The CDR3 loop spans 18 amino acids. The CDR3 nucleotides are TGTGCCAGCTCACTTCGTGCTAGCGGGGGGACGGGCACAGATACGCAGTATTTT. It is translated as CASSLRASGGTGTDTQYF.

The chain couples TRBV21-1 to TRBJ2-5; whether TRBD2, the table's D call, matches the DNA was not checked. TRBV21-1 is a pseudogene locus. The CDR3 runs 19 residues. CDR3 nucleotide sequence: TGTGCCAGCAGCGCGATCGGAACCGGGACTAGCGAATACCAAGAGACCCAGTACTTC. This gives the protein CASSAIGTGTSEYQETQYF.

The chain has TRBV6-5 and TRBJ1-2; 7 bases line up with TRBD1. Trimming cost V 0 bases and J 4 bases; bases outside gene matches: 8. This CDR3 has 16 residues. The germline CDR1 and CDR2 sequences are MNHEY and SVGAGI. The chain's CDR3 is CASSYSGGGEGYGYTF. Here the CDR3 DNA reads TGTGCCAGCAGTTACTCGGGAGGGGGCGAGGGCTATGGCTACACCTTC.

V and J are TRBV6-1 and TRBJ2-2; no clear D. The CDR3 covers 12 residues. Looked up from germline, CDR1 is MNHNS and CDR2 is SASEGT. Trimming cost V 7 bases and J 3 bases, with 6 bases left between them. The CDR3 coding sequence is TGTGCCAGCAAGGCGTACACCGGGGAGCTGTTTTTT. Its translation: CASKAYTGELFF.

A remark on this clone: Other DNA sequences in the sample encode the same CDR3. The CDR3 DNA sequence: TGTGCCAGCAGTGAAGGTGGGAACACAGATACGCAGTATTTT. As protein: CASSEGGNTDTQYF. This chain joins TRBV6-1 and TRBJ2-3, with D hard to call. The CDR3 contains 14 residues. Germline V gene sequence: CDR1 MNHNS, CDR2 SASEGT. V was cut by 1 base and J by 2 bases, with 7 bases left in between.

This clone occurred once. The chain recombines TRBV2 with TRBJ1-5; D gene ambiguous. This CDR3 has 13 amino acids. The germline V and J ends were trimmed by 5 bases and 2 bases, with 7 bases remaining between them. CDR1 and CDR2 (germline): SNHLY, FYNNEI. CDR3 in DNA: TGTGCCAGCAGTTTAGACGGCAATCAGCCCCAGCATTTT. This codes for CASSLDGNQPQHF.

V and J are TRBV6-5 and TRBJ2-2; unclear D gene. V lost 2 bases and J lost 0, with 7 bases in between. The CDR3 covers 15 residues. The germline CDR1 and CDR2 sequences are MNHEY and SVGAGI. The CDR3 reads CASSYVFTNTGELFF. The CDR3 nucleotides are TGTGCCAGCAGTTACGTCTTTACGAACACCGGGGAGCTGTTTTTT.

This chain joins TRBV5-8 and TRBJ2-7; the match to TRBD1 covers 9 bases. CDR3 length: 15 residues. Germline-derived CDR1 and CDR2 are SGHTS and YDEGEE. Germline trimming cut 3 bases from V and 3 bases from J; bases unmatched to any gene: 7. The CDR3 nucleotides are TGTGCCAGCAGCTCGCCCCGACAGGGGGGCTACGAGCAGTACTTC. Protein: CASSSPRQGGYEQYF. The variable domain in full, with the rest retrieved from reference TRBV5-8 and TRBJ2-7, is EAGVTQSPTHLIKTRGQQATLRCSPISGHTSVYWYQQALGLGLQFLLWYDEGEERNRGNFPPRFSGRQFPNYSSELNVNALELEDSALYLCASSSPRQGGYEQYFGPGTRLTVT.